A single sample is the source of the 22 T cell receptor beta chains below, sequenced in a study of cytotoxic CD8 clonotypes in ibrutinib-treated CLL (dated by TCRdb to the early 2020s). Libraries were made using the immunoSEQ multiplex PCR assay. Not all clones reach the TCRdb copy of this immuneACCESS table, which keeps in-frame sequences only. Checked studies attribute under half of the gap to unresolved V genes and leave the rest unexplained. The table for this sample lists tens of thousands of clones; 55% to 70% of them were counted only once. The biggest ten clones account for 45% to 60% of the sample. The time point label for this specimen denotes: progressive disease on ibrutinib. Source: PBMCs, taken at disease progression, from a patient treated with ibrutinib. Receptors were obtained from a human donor with chronic lymphocytic leukemia.

V usage is TRBV9 and J usage is TRBJ2-2, with 11 positions matching TRBD1. Germline loops: CDR1 SGDLS, CDR2 YYNGEE. The CDR3 totals 16 residues. J gave up 5 bases and V 0 bases, and 3 bases lay outside the gene matches. CDR3 nucleotide sequence: TGTGCCAGCAGCGTAGATGGGACAGGGGGAACCGGGGAGCTGTTTTTT. Translated, it gives CASSVDGTGGTGELFF.

The CDR3 spells CAWGWGTLSYEQYF. CDR3 bases: TGTGCCTGGGGTTGGGGGACACTGTCCTACGAGCAGTACTTC. The J gene is TRBJ2-7, the V gene TRBV30; perhaps TRBD1 as D (6 bases). CDR1 and CDR2 (germline): GTSNPN, SVGIG (reference sequence). CDR3 length: 14 amino acids. Between the trimmed V and J ends, which lost 5 bases and 1 base, there was a span of 15 bases.

V usage is TRBV7-2 and J usage is TRBJ2-1; 10 positions match TRBD1. Germline assignment: CDR1 SGHTA and CDR2 FQGNSA. This CDR3 region has 16 residues. Germline trimming cut 2 bases from V and 9 bases from J; bases unmatched to any gene: 10. CDR3 sequence (DNA): TGTGCCAGCAGCTTAAGAGCGGGGGACAGGGGAGGTGAGCAGTTCTTC. Its translation: CASSLRAGDRGGEQFF.

The chain couples TRBV10-3 to TRBJ1-1; D gene unclear. Germline V gene data show CDR1 as ENHRY and CDR2 as SYGVKD. V was cut by 10 bases and J by 4 bases, with 16 bases left in between. The CDR3 has 13 amino acids. CDR3: CATGKDEATEAFF. The CDR3, as DNA: TGTGCCACCGGGAAGGATGAGGCCACTGAAGCTTTCTTT.

This clone has only a few counts. The chain is built from TRBV4-2 and TRBJ1-2; 8 bases are a match to TRBD1. Looked up from germline, CDR1 is LGHNA and CDR2 is YNFKEQ. CDR3 length equals 17 residues. V shed 1 base, J shed 3 bases, and the junction held 10 bases outside the gene matches. In nucleotides, the CDR3 is TGTGCCAGCAGCCAAGTAATTGGACAGGGTGCCTACTATGGCTACACCTTC. This codes for CASSQVIGQGAYYGYTF.

The genes are TRBV7-9 and TRBJ1-2, with D uncertain. Trimming cost V 6 bases and J 2 bases, with 10 bases left between them. The CDR3 has 13 amino acids. The germline V gene has CDR1 SEHNR and CDR2 FQNEAQ (reference sequence). The CDR3 coding sequence is TGTGCCAGCAGGGGCGTAACGAACTATGGCTACACCTTC. It codes for CASRGVTNYGYTF.

The rearrangement uses TRBV13 and TRBJ2-7, with 7 bases identical to TRBD1. Germline CDR1 reads PRHDT; CDR2 reads FYEKMQ (reference sequence). The CDR3 totals 14 residues. Trimming cost V 7 bases and J 7 bases; bases outside gene matches: 13. CDR3 in amino acids: CASTRGQLELEQYF. The CDR3 DNA sequence: TGTGCCAGCACCCGGGGACAGCTAGAACTTGAGCAGTACTTC.

This clone has just a few counts. The chain employs TRBV14 and TRBJ1-3; unclear D gene. Per the germline V gene, CDR1 is SGHDN and CDR2 is FVKESK. The CDR3 is 16 residues long. V lost 1 base and J 0 bases, leaving 10 bases between the germline ends. CDR3 in DNA: TGTGCCAGCAGCCAAGGAGGGCGGTACTCTGGAAACACCATATATTTT. Its translation is CASSQGGRYSGNTIYF.

This rearrangement joins TRBV7-9 to TRBJ2-7, with D hard to call. The CDR3 spans 12 residues. The V gene lost 5 bases and the J gene lost 6 bases, with 11 bases spanning the gap. Germline loops: CDR1 SEHNR, CDR2 FQNEAQ (reference sequence). The CDR3 loop is CASSTKPGEQYF. Here the CDR3 DNA reads TGTGCCAGCAGCACCAAACCTGGCGAGCAGTACTTC.

The chain recombines TRBV7-3 with TRBJ1-1; D is undetermined. The CDR3 runs to 13 residues. The V gene's germline CDR1 is SGHTA and CDR2 FQGTGA. The V end lost 3 bases, the J end lost 2 bases, and 7 bases lay between the germline ends. The CDR3 reads CASSLAENTEAFF. The CDR3 DNA reads TGTGCCAGCAGCTTGGCAGAAAACACTGAAGCTTTCTTT.

This chain links TRBV19 with TRBJ2-7, with TRBD1 identical over 7 bases. This CDR3 comprises 14 residues. CDR1 and CDR2 from the germline V gene are LNHDA and SQIVND (reference sequence). The trim removed 5 bases at V and 2 bases at J, leaving 6 bases unmatched. The CDR3, as DNA: TGTGCCAGTAGTTACCGGGACAGCACCTACGAGCAGTACTTC. The encoded protein is CASSYRDSTYEQYF.

The chain has TRBV9 and TRBJ2-5, with D hard to call. This CDR3 has 13 amino acids. The germline CDR1 and CDR2 sequences are SGDLS and YYNGEE. V dropped 2 bases and J dropped 5 bases, with 10 bases sitting between them. The DNA of the CDR3 is TGTGCCAGCAGCGTGAATCCCTGGGAGACCCAGTACTTC. It specifies CASSVNPWETQYF.

V gene TRBV2 combines with J gene TRBJ2-3; TRBD1 aligns across 7 bases. Per the germline V gene, CDR1 is SNHLY and CDR2 is FYNNEI. This CDR3 comprises 15 residues. V trimming: 4 bases; J trimming: 2 bases; junction bases outside the gene matches: 6. The CDR3 DNA reads as TGTGCCAGCAGTGTATCGGGACAGACCACAGATACGCAGTATTTT. Translated, it gives CASSVSGQTTDTQYF.

This clone was recorded once. The CDR3 region is CASSSDRVAGELFF. CDR3 nucleotides: TGTGCCAGCTCGTCCGACAGGGTGGCCGGGGAGCTGTTTTTT. The chain has TRBV18 and TRBJ2-2; 7 positions agree with TRBD1. CDR1 KGHSH and CDR2 LQKENI come from the germline V gene. This CDR3 has 14 residues. V shed 6 bases, J shed 6 bases, and the junction held 7 bases outside the gene matches. Filled out from reference TRBV18 and TRBJ2-2, the complete variable domain reads NAGVMQNPRHLVRRRGQEARLRCSPMKGHSHVYWYRQLPEEGLKFMVYLQKENIIDESGMPKERFSAEFPKEGPSILRIQQVVRGDSAAYFCASSSDRVAGELFFGEGSRLTVL.

V gene TRBV19 combines with J gene TRBJ1-4; D unclear. The CDR3 length is 12 residues. CDR1 and CDR2 from the germline V gene are LNHDA and SQIVND (reference sequence). V was trimmed by 8 bases and J by 16 bases, leaving 20 bases between them. CDR3 residues: CASSNNKEQSFF. CDR3 nucleotides: TGTGCCAGTTCCAATAATAAGGAGCAGTCGTTTTTT.

V and J are TRBV7-9 and TRBJ1-1; 8 bases align to TRBD1. Germline V gene sequence: CDR1 SEHNR, CDR2 FQNEAQ (reference sequence). This CDR3 region has 14 residues. V was clipped by 4 bases and J by 4 bases; unmatched bases: 5. The CDR3 DNA follows: TGTGCCAGCAGCTGGGGGACAGGCAGCACTGAAGCTTTCTTT. It yields the protein CASSWGTGSTEAFF.

Concerning this clone: The junction differs from germline at one of its ends, possibly a read error. The chain recombines TRBV4-1 with TRBJ1-4; D is possibly TRBD1 (5 bases). Per the germline V gene, CDR1 is MGHRA and CDR2 is YSYEKL. The CDR3 spans 17 residues. CDR3 bases: TGCGCCAGCAACCAAGGACGGGGGTTAGCAACTAATGAAAAACTGTTTTTT. Translating gives CASNQGRGLATNEKLFF.

CDR3 in amino acids: CASRRTGEETQYF. The CDR3 DNA is TGCGCCAGCAGGCGGACAGGGGAAGAGACCCAGTACTTC. This chain connects TRBV4-1 to TRBJ2-5, with 9 bases aligning to TRBD1. Germline V gene sequence: CDR1 MGHRA, CDR2 YSYEKL. The junction had 2 bases not matched to a gene; V was cut back by 6 bases and J by 3 bases. There are 13 residues in the CDR3.

This sequence joins TRBV28 and TRBJ1-2; maybe TRBD1 (5 bases). CDR1 is MDHEN and CDR2 is SYDVKM in the germline V gene. V shed 6 bases and J shed 0 bases, with 11 bases lying between them. This CDR3 is 14 amino acids long. The CDR3 nucleotides read TGTGCCAGCAGGTCGGACACTACTAACTATGGCTACACCTTC. Translation gives CASRSDTTNYGYTF.

The V call is TRBV18, the J call TRBJ2-5; tentatively, D is TRBD1 (6 bases). The V end was cut by 2 bases, the J end by 7 bases, with 11 bases between. Germline V gene lookup returns CDR1 KGHSH and CDR2 LQKENI. The CDR3 has 13 residues. CDR3 amino acids: CASSPGQGSTQYF. In DNA form, the CDR3 reads TGTGCCAGCTCACCAGGGCAGGGGTCGACCCAGTACTTC.

This chain connects TRBV25-1 to TRBJ1-6, with 8 bases lining up with TRBD1. The CDR3 is 12 amino acids. J gave up 8 bases and V 8 bases, and 2 bases lay outside the gene matches. The V gene's germline CDR1 is MGHDK and CDR2 SYGVNS. CDR3 loop: CASGQGHSPLHF. Written as DNA, the CDR3 is TGTGCCAGCGGACAGGGCCATTCACCCCTCCACTTT.

For this clone: The limits of the CDR3 on the DNA are not certain, so only TCRdb's listed CDR3 is given. The chain combines TRBV27 with TRBJ2-7; the table's D gene call, TRBD2, was not cross checked with the DNA. The CDR3 is 14 amino acids in total, end residues counted. Germline CDR1 is MNHEY and CDR2 is SMNVEV (reference sequence). CDR3 amino acids: CASSLERESYEQYF.